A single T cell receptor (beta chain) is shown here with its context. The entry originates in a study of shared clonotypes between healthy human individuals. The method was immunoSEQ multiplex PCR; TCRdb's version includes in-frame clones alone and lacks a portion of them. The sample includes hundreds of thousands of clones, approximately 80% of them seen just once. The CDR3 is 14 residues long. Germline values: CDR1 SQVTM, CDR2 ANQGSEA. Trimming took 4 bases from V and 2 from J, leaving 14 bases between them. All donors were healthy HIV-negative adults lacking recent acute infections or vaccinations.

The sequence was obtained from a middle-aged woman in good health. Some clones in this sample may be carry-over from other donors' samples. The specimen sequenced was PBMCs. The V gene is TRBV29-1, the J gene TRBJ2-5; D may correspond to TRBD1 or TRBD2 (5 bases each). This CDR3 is CSVALGTSQETQYF. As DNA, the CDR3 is TGCAGCGTTGCCCTTGGGACGTCACAAGAGACCCAGTACTTC.